Listed below are T cell receptor beta chains from one sample, sequenced in a study of OX40 agonist ivuxolimab in advanced cancers. The method was immunoSEQ multiplex PCR; TCRdb's version includes in-frame clones alone and lacks a portion of them. The data show about 53,000 clones, with over 75% seen just once and roughly 1.5% held by the top ten. Sequenced here: CD4+ or CD8+ T cells sorted from blood, sampled in a trial of the OX40 agonist ivuxolimab. These receptors were collected from an adult with an advanced solid tumor such as melanoma, head and neck, liver or kidney cancer. Each CDR3 is given with its conserved first and last residue. The D gene is left open where the match is weak. Rows give clone size only sometimes, using once, few, many, or a class for an expanded clone.

clone size,J gene,V gene,D gene,CDR3 DNA,CDR3 protein
NA,TRBJ1-2,TRBV11-2,TRBD1,TGTGCCAGCAGCATCACGAGGCAGGGGGATGGCTACACCTTC,CASSITRQGDGYTF
few,TRBJ2-7,TRBV27,NA,TGTGCCAGCAGCCCCTCGAGGTGGGAGCAGTACTTC,CASSPSRWEQYF
NA,TRBJ2-7,TRBV19,NA,TGTGCCAGTAGTATGGCCGCTGAAACCCAGCAGTACTTC,CASSMAAETQQYF
NA,TRBJ1-3,TRBV30,NA,TGTGCCTGGGCCCCCGGGGGCCACACCATATATTTT,CAWAPGGHTIYF
NA,TRBJ2-5,TRBV5-5,TRBD1,TGTGCCAGCAGCTGGGACAGGGGGCAAGAGACCCAGTACTTC,CASSWDRGQETQYF
NA,TRBJ1-4,TRBV6-6,NA,TGTGCCAGCAGCCCCGGGACCCGGAGTGTGAAACTGTTTTTT,CASSPGTRSVKLFF
NA,TRBJ2-5,TRBV2,NA,TGTGCCAGCAGTGATACGTGGAACCAAGAGACCCAGTACTTC,CASSDTWNQETQYF
NA,TRBJ2-2,TRBV2,TRBD2,TGTGCCAGCTCTCTGGGACTAGCGGGCCGAGGATCCGGGGAGCTGTTTTTT,CASSLGLAGRGSGELFF
NA,TRBJ1-6,TRBV6-4,TRBD1,TGTGCCAGCAGTGATCGGGACAGTAATTCACCCCTCCACTTT,CASSDRDSNSPLHF
few,TRBJ2-3,TRBV10-3,NA,TGTGCCATCAGCCGGGAGTCCACAGATACGCAGTATTTT,CAISRESTDTQYF
few,TRBJ2-7,TRBV10-1,NA,TGCGCCAAGGGGAATAGATCCTACGAGCAGTACTTC,CAKGNRSYEQYF
NA,TRBJ1-1,TRBV5-1,NA,TGCGCCAGCAGCGGGGGGGTCCCCAACACTGAAGCTTTCTTT,CASSGGVPNTEAFF
few,TRBJ1-4,TRBV4-2,NA,TGTGCCAGCAGCCAAGCTCCATTTGAGACTAATGAAAAACTGTTTTTT,CASSQAPFETNEKLFF
NA,TRBJ1-1,TRBV7-9,TRBD1,TGTGCCAGCAGCTTGACAGGGACGACGAACACTGAAGCTTTCTTT,CASSLTGTTNTEAFF
NA,TRBJ1-5,TRBV5-1,NA,TGCGCCAGCAGCTTGGGGCCTGCGGAGCCCCAGCATTTT,CASSLGPAEPQHF
NA,TRBJ1-1,TRBV30,TRBD1,TGTGCCACCAGGACAGGGCCGAACACTGAAGCTTTCTTT,CATRTGPNTEAFF
once,TRBJ2-5,TRBV9,NA,TGTGCCAGCAGCACCCGGGGGTCCCGCGGTCGGGAGACCCAGTACTTC,CASSTRGSRGRETQYF
NA,TRBJ1-1,TRBV28,NA,TGTGCCAGCAGCCTGACAGTGAACACTGAAGCTTTCTTT,CASSLTVNTEAFF
NA,TRBJ1-2,TRBV25-1,NA,TGTGCCAGCAGTGAGGGAGGCAGATTCTATGGCTACACCTTC,CASSEGGRFYGYTF
NA,TRBJ2-2,TRBV7-3,TRBD1,TGTGCCAGCGGCAGGGGGTCCGGGGAGCTGTTTTTT,CASGRGSGELFF
NA,TRBJ2-1,TRBV5-6,NA,TGTGCCAGCAGTAACTGGGACTCCCGCTCCTACAATGAGCAGTTCTTC,CASSNWDSRSYNEQFF
NA,TRBJ1-6,TRBV4-1,NA,TGCGCCAGCAGCCGCCCTCGAAACGTGGGTTCACCCCTCCACTTT,CASSRPRNVGSPLHF
NA,TRBJ1-5,TRBV30,NA,TGTGCCTGGAGGGGCGGGGGCGATCAGCCCCAGCATTTT,CAWRGGGDQPQHF
NA,TRBJ1-6,TRBV9,NA,TGTGCCAGCAGCCAAGGGCGGAGCAATTCACCCCTCCACTTT,CASSQGRSNSPLHF
once,TRBJ2-3,TRBV5-4,NA,TGTGCCAGCAGCCCCTCCGGGGGCCCAGATACGCAGTATTTT,CASSPSGGPDTQYF
NA,TRBJ2-7,TRBV19,NA,TGTGCCAGTAGTAAACAGGGCAATTCCCCCAAGCAGTACTTC,CASSKQGNSPKQYF
NA,TRBJ2-6,TRBV19,TRBD1,TGTGCCAGTTTCGACAGGGGGAACTCTGGGGCCAACGTCCTGACTTTC,CASFDRGNSGANVLTF
NA,TRBJ1-2,TRBV6-1,NA,TGTGCCAGCAGTGAAGCGGCAGACTCTGGCTACACCTTC,CASSEAADSGYTF
NA,TRBJ2-5,TRBV2,NA,TGTGCCAGCAGAGCAGGGAGTGTTCGGGAGACCCAGTACTTC,CASRAGSVRETQYF
NA,TRBJ2-1,TRBV7-3,NA,TGTGCCAGCAGCCCGCGGCCGGCGTCCTACAATGAGCAGTTCTTC,CASSPRPASYNEQFF
once,TRBJ1-1,TRBV14,TRBD1,TGTGCCAGCAGCCAGGTGACAGGGCGCGCTGAAGCTTTCTTT,CASSQVTGRAEAFF
NA,TRBJ2-2,TRBV5-1,NA,TGCGCCAGCAGCTTGGGGGCCCAGGCCGGGGTCGGGGAGCTGTTTTTT,CASSLGAQAGVGELFF